This T cell receptor (beta chain) was recovered during a study of CD8 T cells in ankylosing spondylitis. Study results and caveats: Both synovial fluid and blood in reactive arthritis had previously been reported to carry some motif variants. CD8+ by phenotype, disease-linked clones were relatively rare in peripheral blood.

V was shortened by 9 bases and J by 0 bases, with 12 bases between the two germline ends. This CDR3 is 14 amino acids long. Per the germline V gene, CDR1 is MNHNS and CDR2 is SASEGT. This clonotype was counted at least ten times. Its specificity is unknown. TCRdb called the 5' RACE reads again in MiXCR, with one record for every CDR3 protein. Of about 300,000 distinct CDR3 sequences detected, roughly 12% appear once; the ten largest clones hold around 8.4%. This rearrangement joins TRBV6-1 to TRBJ1-5, with D unresolved. Sequenced: blood, either unsorted or a sorted T cell fraction (not recorded which). The TCR comes from a female donor with ankylosing spondylitis or in good health (not recorded which). CDR3 nucleotides: TGTGCCAGTTTGGAGTCTAATAGCAATCAGCCCCAGCATTTT. This sequence encodes CASLESNSNQPQHF.